These 5 T cell receptor beta chains were all obtained from the same sample, sequenced in a study of blood T cell repertoires in COVID-19. Data came from immunoSEQ multiplex PCR; TCRdb stores just in-frame clones and leaves some out. The sample records about 34,000 clones, about 93% being singletons. The specimen sequenced was peripheral blood. These receptors were collected from a human donor in a cohort sampled during active COVID-19.

The J gene is TRBJ1-1, the V gene TRBV7-9; D unclear. The V and J ends lost 8 bases and 7 bases respectively, with 14 bases between them. The V gene's germline CDR1 is SEHNR and CDR2 FQNEAQ (reference sequence). This CDR3 has 12 residues. The CDR3 region has the DNA TGTGCCAGCGCCATTTCAGAGGGTGAAGCTTTCTTT. Translation gives CASAISEGEAFF.

The chain carries TRBV12-5 and TRBJ1-4, with D possibly matching TRBD1 (5 bases). Trimming stripped 5 bases from V and 5 bases from J, with 15 bases between. This CDR3 comprises 15 residues. CDR1 is LGHNT, CDR2 FRNRAP, per germline. The CDR3 coding sequence is TGTGCTAGTGGTACCGACGGCGCAGGGAATGAAAAACTGTTTTTT. Translation: CASGTDGAGNEKLFF.

The rearrangement uses TRBV29-1 and TRBJ2-2; 7 bases are a match to TRBD2. Per the germline V gene, CDR1 is SQVTM and CDR2 is ANQGSEA. V trimming: 3 bases; J trimming: 5 bases; junction bases outside the gene matches: 6. This CDR3 region has 14 residues. The CDR3 spells CSVERTRLTGELFF. CDR3 nucleotides: TGCAGCGTTGAGCGGACTAGGTTAACCGGGGAGCTGTTTTTT.

This rearrangement joins TRBV7-3 to TRBJ2-3; no reliable D call. This CDR3 is built from 15 residues. CDR1 is SGHTA, CDR2 FQGTGA, per germline. Trimming left V 2 bases short and J 4 bases short, with 13 bases between. CDR3 nucleotides: TGTGCCAGCAGCTTACTTGGAATAGACTCAGATACGCAGTATTTT. Translating gives CASSLLGIDSDTQYF.

This rearrangement joins TRBV6-5 to TRBJ1-2, with 8 bases lining up with TRBD1. The CDR3 consists of 14 residues. CDR1 and CDR2 from the germline V gene are MNHEY and SVGAGI. Trimming at V came to 2 bases and at J to 8 bases, leaving 7 bases not matched to a gene. CDR3 protein: CASSYPGTGDGYTF. CDR3 bases: TGTGCCAGCAGTTACCCTGGGACAGGAGACGGCTACACCTTC.